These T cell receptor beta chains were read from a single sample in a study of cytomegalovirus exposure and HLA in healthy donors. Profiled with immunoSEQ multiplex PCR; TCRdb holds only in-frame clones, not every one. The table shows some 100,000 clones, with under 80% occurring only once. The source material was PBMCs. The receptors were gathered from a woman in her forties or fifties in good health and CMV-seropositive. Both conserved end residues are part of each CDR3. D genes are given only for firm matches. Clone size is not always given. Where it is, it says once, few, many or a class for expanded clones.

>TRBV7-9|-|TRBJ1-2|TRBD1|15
TGTGCCAGCAGCTTAAGGACAGGGTCTAACTATGGCTACACCTTC
CASSLRTGSNYGYTF
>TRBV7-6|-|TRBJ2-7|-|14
TGTGCCAGCAGCCCAGAGGGTGAGGGCTACGAGCAGTACTTC
CASSPEGEGYEQYF
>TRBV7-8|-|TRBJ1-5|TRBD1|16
TGTGCCAGCAGCTTCGGTCTACAGGGGGCGTCTCAGCCCCAGCATTTT
CASSFGLQGASQPQHF
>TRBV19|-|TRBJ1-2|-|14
TGTGCCAGTAGTGTCAACCCCCCGCTACAGGGCTACACCTTC
CASSVNPPLQGYTF
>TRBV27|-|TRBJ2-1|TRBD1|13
TGTGCCAGCAGCCCCGGGACAGCCAATGAGCAGTTCTTC
CASSPGTANEQFF
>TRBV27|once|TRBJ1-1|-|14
TGTGCCAGCAGAGGCTCCGGGGACTACACTGAAGCTTTCTTT
CASRGSGDYTEAFF
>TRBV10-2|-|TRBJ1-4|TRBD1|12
TGCGCCAGCAGCGAGGGGGCGGAAAAACTGTTTTTT
CASSEGAEKLFF
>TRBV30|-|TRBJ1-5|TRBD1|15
TGTGCCTGGAGCCTTTCGGGACAGAACAATCAGCCCCAGCATTTT
CAWSLSGQNNQPQHF
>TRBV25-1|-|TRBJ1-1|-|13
TGTGCCAGCCAAGCAGGGGCGAACACTGAAGCTTTCTTT
CASQAGANTEAFF
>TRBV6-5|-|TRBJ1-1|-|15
TGTGCCAGCAGTTTTGGGACATTGACGCGGTCTGAAGCTTTCTTT
CASSFGTLTRSEAFF
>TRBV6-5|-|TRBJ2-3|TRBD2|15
TGTGCCAGCCGTTTAGCGGGGGGGCCTGTAGATACGCAGTATTTT
CASRLAGGPVDTQYF
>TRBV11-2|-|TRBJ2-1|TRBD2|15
TGTGCCAGCAGCTCCACGGGACTAGCAGGCCATGAGCAGTTCTTC
CASSSTGLAGHEQFF
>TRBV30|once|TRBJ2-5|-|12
TGTGCCTGGAGTGTGGGGAGGGAGACCCAGTACTTC
CAWSVGRETQYF
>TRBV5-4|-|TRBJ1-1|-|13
TGTGCCAGCAGCTTTACAGGGCGGGCTGAAGCTTTCTTT
CASSFTGRAEAFF
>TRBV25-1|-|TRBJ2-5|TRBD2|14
TGTGCCAGCATAAGCGGGAGAAGGCAAGAGACCCAGTACTTC
CASISGRRQETQYF
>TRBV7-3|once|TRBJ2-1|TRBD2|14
TGTGCCAGCAACGAGCGGGGGGGCGGCAATGAGCAGTTCTTC
CASNERGGGNEQFF
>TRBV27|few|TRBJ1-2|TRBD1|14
TGTGCCAGCGGTTTTGGACAGGGTCAAAATGGCTACACCTTC
CASGFGQGQNGYTF
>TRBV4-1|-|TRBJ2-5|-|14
TGCGCCAGCAGCCAAAAGACAGCCCAAGAGACCCAGTACTTC
CASSQKTAQETQYF
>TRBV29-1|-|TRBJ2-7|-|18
TGCAGCGTTGAAGATATGGGCAGGGATCCGAACAAACCCTACGAGCAGTACTTC
CSVEDMGRDPNKPYEQYF
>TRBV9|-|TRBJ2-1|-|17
TGTGCCAGCAGCACGGCGCCGTCAGGGATCTCCTACAATGAGCAGTTCTTC
CASSTAPSGISYNEQFF
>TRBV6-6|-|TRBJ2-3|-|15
TGTGCCAGCAGTCAACAGGGATGGGGCACAGATACGCAGTATTTT
CASSQQGWGTDTQYF
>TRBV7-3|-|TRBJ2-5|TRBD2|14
TGTGCCAGCAGCCAGGGACTAGCGGAAGAGACCCAGTACTTC
CASSQGLAEETQYF
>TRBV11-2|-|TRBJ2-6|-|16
TGTGCCAGCAGCTTAACAAAAGTCTCTGGGGCCAACGTCCTGACTTTC
CASSLTKVSGANVLTF
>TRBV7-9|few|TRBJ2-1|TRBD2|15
TGTGCCAGCGCCGTAGCGGGAGGGCTCCGGAATGAGCAGTTCTTC
CASAVAGGLRNEQFF
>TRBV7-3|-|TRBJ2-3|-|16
TGTGCCAGCAGCTTACGACCCACAGGTGTCACAGATACGCAGTATTTT
CASSLRPTGVTDTQYF
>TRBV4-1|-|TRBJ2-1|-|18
TGCGCCAGCAGCCAAGATCGGGCCTCCGGGAACGTCTACAATGAGCAGTTCTTC
CASSQDRASGNVYNEQFF
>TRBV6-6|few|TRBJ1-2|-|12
TGTGCCAGCAGTGCCAGGGTCGGGGGCTACACCTTC
CASSARVGGYTF
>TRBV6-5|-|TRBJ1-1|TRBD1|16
TGTGCCAGCAGTTACTTGTACAGGGGATCGAACACTGAAGCTTTCTTT
CASSYLYRGSNTEAFF
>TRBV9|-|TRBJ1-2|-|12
TGTGCCAGCGGAGAAAGCGGTCTTGGCTACACCTTC
CASGESGLGYTF
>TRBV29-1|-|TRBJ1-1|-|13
TGCAGCGTTGAGGGGCTCCGAAACACTGAAGCTTTCTTT
CSVEGLRNTEAFF
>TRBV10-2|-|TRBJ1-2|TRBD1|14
TGCGCCAGCAGTGACCCAGGGGGTTTAGGAGGCTACACCTTC
CASSDPGGLGGYTF
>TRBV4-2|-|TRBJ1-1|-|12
TGTGCCAGCAGCCAAGAACGGGATATATCTTTCTTT
CASSQERDISFF
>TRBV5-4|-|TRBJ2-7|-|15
TGTGCCAGCAGCCCGTACTCGACAGCTCAACACGAGCAGTACTTC
CASSPYSTAQHEQYF
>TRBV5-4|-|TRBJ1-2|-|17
TGTGCCAGCAGCTTGGAGCTCAGGGATTGGGCTAACTATGGCTACACCTTC
CASSLELRDWANYGYTF
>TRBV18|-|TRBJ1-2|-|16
TGTGCCAGCTCACCACTTCCCTCAGGGGCTGACTATGGCTACACCTTC
CASSPLPSGADYGYTF
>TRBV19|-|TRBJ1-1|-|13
TGTGCCAGTAGCAGAGAACAGGGCTCTGAAGCTTTCTTT
CASSREQGSEAFF
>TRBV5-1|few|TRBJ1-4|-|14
TGCGCCAGCAGCCCTGGACGGGGGAATGAAAAACTGTTTTTT
CASSPGRGNEKLFF
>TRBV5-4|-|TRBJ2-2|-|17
TGTGCCAGCAGCTTCGGTTCTCCGGGGGAGATCACCGGGGAGCTGTTTTTT
CASSFGSPGEITGELFF
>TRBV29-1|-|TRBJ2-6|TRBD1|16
TGCAGCGCCGGTGGGACAGGGGGTTCTGGGGCCAACGTCCTGACTTTC
CSAGGTGGSGANVLTF
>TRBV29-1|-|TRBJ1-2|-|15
TGCAGCGCGAGCCGCCCTGACAGCTCTAACTATGGCTACACCTTC
CSASRPDSSNYGYTF
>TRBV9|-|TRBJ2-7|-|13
TGTGCCAGCAGCGTAGAGGACTGGAACGAGCAGTACTTC
CASSVEDWNEQYF
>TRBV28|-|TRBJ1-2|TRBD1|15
TGTGCCAGCAGTTTGTTACAGGGGGCGGGGATTGGCTACACCTTC
CASSLLQGAGIGYTF
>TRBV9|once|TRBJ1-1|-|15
TGTGCCAGCAGCGTAGCGGGGACACTGAACACTGAAGCTTTCTTT
CASSVAGTLNTEAFF
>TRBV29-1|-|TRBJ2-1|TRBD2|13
TGCAGCACGGGGGGGACTAGCGTAGGTGAGCAGTTCTTC
CSTGGTSVGEQFF
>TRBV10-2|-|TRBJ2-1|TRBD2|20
TGCGCCAGCAGTGGACAACGGGGACTAGCGGGATTGAGATCCTACAATGAGCAGTTCTTC
CASSGQRGLAGLRSYNEQFF
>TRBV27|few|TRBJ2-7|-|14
TGTGCCAGCAGTTTGGATAGCGCCATTTACGAGCAGTACTTC
CASSLDSAIYEQYF
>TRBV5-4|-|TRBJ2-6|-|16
TGTGCCAGCAGCCCCCCACTCAACTCTGGGGCCAACGTCCTGACTTTC
CASSPPLNSGANVLTF